The sequence of this TCR beta chain was determined in a study of cytomegalovirus exposure and HLA in healthy donors (dated by TCRdb to 2016 to 2017). With regard to the full study: An earlier analysis of 587 of the donors reported about 300 Gb of sequence data and 117 million unique TCR beta sequences obtained from some 170 million T cells. Donor age, sex, ethnicity and CMV serostatus were compiled alongside the repertoire data. A separate validation cohort of over a hundred different subjects was used in addition to the approximately 640-subject first cohort. Rather than using new phenotypic data, the later analysis identified candidate immune exposures from TCR beta sequences and from how often those sequences occurred across donors. The number of typed donors differed by locus: roughly 629-640 for A, B, C, DRB1 and DQB1; 500 to 550 for DQA1; 606 for DPA1; and around 490 for DPB1. High-throughput TCR immunosequencing, statistical association of individual TCRs with disease status, and machine learning were combined to predict cytomegalovirus infection status. Of the approximately 370 genotyped donors, 81% were placed in the genetic ancestry cluster associated with self-reported Caucasian donors. A later analysis re-examined previously published TCR beta repertoires from 500 to 700 donors and added high-resolution HLA genotyping to investigate patterns of TCR occurrence. Both class I and class II loci were covered by HLA typing, at four-digit resolution. Among around 400 genotyped donors of the cohort, an average of around 250,000 unique TCR beta nucleotide sequences was sequenced per donor, of which about 19% were non-productive. Using immunosequencing, the study profiled T cell repertoires from around 680 subjects and related those repertoires to cytomegalovirus serostatus. A later genetic analysis took genome-wide SNP genotypes for about 55% of the roughly 700 donors and used that subset as a discovery cohort. The study was designed to test whether signatures of past pathogen exposure could be identified by cataloging public T cell receptors. Because of strong linkage in the cohort, five DR-DQ haplotypes were treated as single units for association and clustering. An earlier analysis of 500 to 650 of the donors applied high-throughput TCR beta sequencing to assess whether each TCR beta V gene segment acted as functional or pseudogenic. Every discovery cohort repertoire had been produced on one sequencing platform. Roughly 300 gigabases of sequencing data and around 80 million unique TCR sequences made up an early release that covered fewer than 650 HLA-typed donors.

The cohort consisted of approximately 690 healthy bone marrow donors. All cohort members were sampled while nominally healthy, although unrecorded immune exposures were likely present. The donor tested CMV seronegative, placing the donor among the 350 to 400 seronegative members of the cohort. Every donor gave a peripheral blood sample, and the peripheral blood mononuclear cells from that sample were used for TCR beta sequencing. Genomic DNA extraction from the blood cell samples was performed with the Qiagen DNeasy Blood Extraction Kit. The library was generated by the immunoSEQ multiplex PCR assay. A mixture of 60 forward primers for TCR Vbeta segments and 13 reverse primers for TCR Jbeta segments was used in the multiplex PCR. The CDR3 region of rearranged TCR beta genes was amplified from genomic DNA by a multiplex PCR assay. On the Illumina HiSeq System, the amplified TCR beta libraries were sequenced as 87-base-pair reads. Per the original workflow: Across the roughly 600 repertoires, a later analysis counted some 81 million unique TCR beta chains, around 11 million of which were shared by at least two donors. A nearest-neighbor algorithm error-corrected the raw reads and collapsed the reads into unique sequences, merging closely related sequences to remove PCR and sequencing errors. To assign V, D and J gene segments, CDR3 sequences were aligned to IMGT reference sequences. For a sequence to be retained, a match of at least six nucleotides was required to both a V gene segment and a J gene segment. Rearrangements were called productive when the CDR3 lacked stop codons and stayed in frame with V and J; all others were non-productive. Following IMGT convention, CDR3 was defined as the stretch from the second conserved V-encoded cysteine up to the conserved J-encoded phenylalanine. In an earlier analysis of around 640 of the donors, sequences lacking an unambiguous match to a single V gene segment were excluded. An earlier analysis of a few hundred of the donors called V segments functional above 56.7% productive rearrangements and segregating when the between-donor standard deviation exceeded 5%. A statistical classification framework was developed to diagnose cytomegalovirus status using the catalog of TCR beta chain sequences. In a later analysis, V and J genes were assigned by comparing TCR nucleotide sequences against IMGT/GENE-DB human TR gene sequences. The TCRdist pipeline was used in a later analysis to assign CDR3 sequences and most-parsimonious VDJ recombination scenarios. A later analysis defined each TCR beta chain by its CDR3 amino acid sequence plus V-gene family, and excluded reads lacking a unique V-gene family. As a way to deal with suspected cross-contamination and a sequencing artifact, a later analysis dropped nearly 600 nucleotide sequences that were highly shared and had low generation probability. In a later analysis, a clonal expansion index was calculated for each public chain from normalized within-repertoire ranks of inferred template counts. In a later analysis, generation probabilities were computed with a VDJ recombination model fitted to out-of-frame rearrangements, and the resulting probabilities were checked against IGoR. In a later analysis, TCR-TCR, TCR-HLA and TCR-CMV co-occurrence was scored with hypergeometric tests, and a repertoire-size bias correction was applied to TCR pairs. In a later analysis, false discovery rates were estimated by permuting HLA or CMV assignments 20 times. In a later analysis, co-occurring TCRs were grouped using DBSCAN, with TCRdist sequence similarity added in when clustering inside HLA-allele-positive subsets. Repertoires with fewer than 30,000 or more than 120,000 public chains, plus five repertoires with anomalous nucleotide sharing, were excluded from co-occurrence clustering. TCRdb took this table from immuneACCESS and kept in-frame rearrangements with V and J called. Such tables lack part of the clones; where checked against another copy, unresolved V genes explain under half of the gap, and the rest is unexplained. The V and J calls and clone size were taken over from that table, and D and trimming were inferred from the DNA. Within this sample are roughly 180,000 clones, with roughly 83% of them counted one time only. The ten most abundant clones make up roughly 1.2% of the sample.

A note on this clone: No cognate antigen has been identified for it. The sample holds no much larger clone one base away, and base qualities are not on file.

The full study reports these points: A later genetic analysis reported fewer N-insertions in productive TCRs among donors in an Asian-associated ancestry cluster than the approximately 700-donor mean. In a later analysis, HLA-associated TCR beta chains were found to be more clonally expanded and to have lower generation probabilities than equally common non-associated chains. In vitro tests confirmed that three of the cytomegalovirus-associated TCR beta chains recognize cytomegalovirus antigens. In the study, about 150 TCR beta chains were listed as associated with cytomegalovirus. Most CMV-associated TCR beta chains appeared to be HLA-restricted in a later analysis, and the HLA associations seemed to be driven largely by CMV exposure. Because counts were too low, seventeen rarely observed V segments, including chromosome 9 orphons, were excluded from the earlier analysis of 587 of the donors. A later analysis found that TCR association rates varied across HLA loci, with DRB1 alleles showing the most associated TCRs and HLA-C alleles the fewest. When HLA alleles, especially DR and DQ, strongly co-occurred, attributing TCR associations to individual alleles was difficult. Across donors, most TCR sequences were observed very rarely, whereas some public TCRs were present in many individuals. Some IMGT-functional V segments, including TRBV6-2 and TRBV6-3, could not be distinguished by the 87-base-pair reads and were therefore excluded. A further reported finding was that TCR beta sequences accurately predicted the HLA-A and HLA-B alleles for most subjects in the first cohort. According to a later analysis, parvovirus B19, influenza, CMV and Epstein-Barr virus appeared linked to several top co-occurrence clusters. HLA typing was unavailable for some donors at each locus, so association tests used only the typed subset. An earlier analysis of 587 of the donors showed that most TCR beta V segments appeared in productive rearrangements either about 87% or about 30% of the time, which broadly matched IMGT annotations. Only TCR beta chains were sequenced in this cohort, and the absence of alpha or paired-chain data limited detectable features. Cytomegalovirus status was reported to be diagnosed by the classifier with high specificity and sensitivity in both the original and validation cohorts. Correlated functional status among segregating V segments might reflect linkage disequilibrium, but an unknown experimental factor could not be ruled out. A cluster of highly shared sequence variants was judged likely to be a technical artifact of the sequencing pipeline. In a later analysis, over 15,000 TCR beta sequences were associated with specific HLA alleles at a false discovery rate of 0.05. The only immune exposure information available for the cohort was CMV serostatus. The authors suggested that the approach could potentially be generalized to other disease states and immunological phenotypes. In a later genetic analysis, a missense DCLRE1C variant was associated with V-gene and J-gene trimming of TCR beta chains, and the association was replicated in an independent cohort. The presence/absence analyses assumed that sequencing depth was roughly uniform across donors, and that assumption may not be true.

Germline trimming amounts to 5 bases on V and 3 bases on J, with 14 as the count of junction bases outside the gene matches. The CDR1 and CDR2 encoded by the germline V gene are SGHVS and FNYEAQ. The cysteine opens and the phenylalanine closes a CDR3 of 17 amino acids. Only the CDR3 portion is preserved as DNA: 51 bases, with reading frame beginning at the first base. The sequencing input was PBMCs. The TCR comes from a boy younger than 10 in good health and CMV-seronegative. This chain joins TRBV7-6 to TRBJ2-3; the junction holds 7 bases that match TRBD2. This receptor has the CDR3 CASSVTGLPGGTDTQYF. The bases are TGTGCCAGCAGCGTAACTGGGCTCCCGGGGGGTACAGATACGCAGTATTTT.